This T cell receptor beta chain derives from a study of blood T cell repertoires in COVID-19. Only in-frame clones appear in the TCRdb table, and some are missing; sequencing was by immunoSEQ multiplex PCR. Of 120,000 or so clones in the sample, about 79% were seen once. Trimming removed 4 bases from V and 4 bases from J; junction bases left unmatched: 5. Germline V gives CDR1 SGHDT, CDR2 YYEEEE. The CDR3 contains 14 residues. The sample comprised peripheral blood. This chain links TRBV5-6 with TRBJ2-5; 9 bases line up with TRBD1. The clonotype comes from a woman in her 70s with acute or convalescent COVID-19. The CDR3: CASSRGTGRETQYF. The CDR3 DNA is TGTGCCAGCAGCCGAGGGACAGGGAGAGAGACCCAGTACTTC.